This TCR beta chain was retrieved from a study of shared clonotypes between healthy human individuals. Sorted-subset replicate PCR reactions contained roughly 190 ng DNA, corresponding to approximately 30,000 T cell genomes. The method was immunoSEQ multiplex PCR; TCRdb's version includes in-frame clones alone and lacks a portion of them. This sample has approximately 500,000 clones, with about 95% found just once. Only Caucasian adults living in Nashville, Tennessee served as donors. This CDR3 is 16 amino acids long. The V gene's germline CDR1 is SGHNT and CDR2 YYREEE (reference sequence). J was trimmed by 0 bases and V by 2 bases; bases with no gene match: 5.

The chain uses TRBV5-4 and TRBJ2-1; 7 nucleotides align to TRBD2. This sequence was found in a woman in her 30s in good health. The sample comprised naive CD4+ T cells sorted from blood. Subset here: CD45RA+ positively selected. DNA of the CDR3: TGTGCCAGCAGCTTCCTAGGCGGGAGCTCCTACAATGAGCAGTTCTTC. It yields the protein CASSFLGGSSYNEQFF.